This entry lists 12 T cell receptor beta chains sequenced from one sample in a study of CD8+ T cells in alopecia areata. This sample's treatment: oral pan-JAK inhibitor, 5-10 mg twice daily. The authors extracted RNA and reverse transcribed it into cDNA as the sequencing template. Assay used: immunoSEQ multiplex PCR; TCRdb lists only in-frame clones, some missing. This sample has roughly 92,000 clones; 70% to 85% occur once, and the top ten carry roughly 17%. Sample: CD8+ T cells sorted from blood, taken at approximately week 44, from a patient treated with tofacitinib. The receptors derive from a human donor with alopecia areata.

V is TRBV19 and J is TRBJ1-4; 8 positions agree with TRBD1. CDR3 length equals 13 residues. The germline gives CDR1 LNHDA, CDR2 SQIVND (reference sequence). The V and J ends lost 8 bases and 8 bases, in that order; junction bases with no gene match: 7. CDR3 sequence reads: CASRGQGEEKLFF. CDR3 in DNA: TGTGCCAGTCGTGGACAGGGTGAGGAAAAACTGTTTTTT. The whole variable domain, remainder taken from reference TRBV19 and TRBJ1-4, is DGGITQSPKYLFRKEGQNVTLSCEQNLNHDAMYWYRQDPGQGLRLIYYSQIVNDFQKGDIAEGYSVSREKKESFPLTVTSAQKNPTAFYLCASRGQGEEKLFFGSGTQLSVL.

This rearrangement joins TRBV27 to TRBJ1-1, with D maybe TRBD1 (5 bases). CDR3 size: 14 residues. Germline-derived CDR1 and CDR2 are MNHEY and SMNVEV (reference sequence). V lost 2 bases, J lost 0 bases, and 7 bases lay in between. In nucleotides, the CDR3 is TGTGCCAGCAGTTTAGACAGCATGAACACTGAAGCTTTCTTT. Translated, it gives CASSLDSMNTEAFF.

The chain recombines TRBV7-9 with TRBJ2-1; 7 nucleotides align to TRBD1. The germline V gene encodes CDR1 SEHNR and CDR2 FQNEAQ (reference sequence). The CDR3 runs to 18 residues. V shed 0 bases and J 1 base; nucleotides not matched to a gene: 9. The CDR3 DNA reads TGTGCCAGCAGCTTAGCCAGGGGGTTCCCCCCTTCCTACAATGAGCAGTTCTTC. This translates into CASSLARGFPPSYNEQFF.

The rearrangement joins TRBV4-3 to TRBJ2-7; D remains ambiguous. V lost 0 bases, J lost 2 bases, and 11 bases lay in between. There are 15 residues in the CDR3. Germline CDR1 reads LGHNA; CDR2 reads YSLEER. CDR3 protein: CASSQESPGPYEQYF. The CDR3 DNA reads TGCGCCAGCAGCCAAGAGAGTCCCGGACCCTACGAGCAGTACTTC.

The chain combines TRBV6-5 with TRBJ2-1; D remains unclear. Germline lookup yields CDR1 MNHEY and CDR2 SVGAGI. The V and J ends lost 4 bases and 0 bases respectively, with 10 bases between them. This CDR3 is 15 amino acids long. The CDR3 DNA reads TGTGCCAGCAGTTCCACAGTGAGCTCCTACAATGAGCAGTTCTTC. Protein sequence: CASSSTVSSYNEQFF.

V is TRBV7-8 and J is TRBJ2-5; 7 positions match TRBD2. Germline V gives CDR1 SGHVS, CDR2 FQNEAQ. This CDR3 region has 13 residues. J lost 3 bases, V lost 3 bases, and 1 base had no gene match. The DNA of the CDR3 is TGTGCCAGCAGCTTGGGAGGGGAAGAGACCCAGTACTTC. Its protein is CASSLGGEETQYF.

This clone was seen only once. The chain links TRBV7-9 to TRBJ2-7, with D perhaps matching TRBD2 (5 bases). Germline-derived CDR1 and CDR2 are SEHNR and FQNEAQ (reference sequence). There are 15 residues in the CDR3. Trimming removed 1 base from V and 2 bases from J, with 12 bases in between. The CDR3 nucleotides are TGTGCCAGCAGCTTAGTCTCCGGGGAAACCTACGAGCAGTACTTC. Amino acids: CASSLVSGETYEQYF.

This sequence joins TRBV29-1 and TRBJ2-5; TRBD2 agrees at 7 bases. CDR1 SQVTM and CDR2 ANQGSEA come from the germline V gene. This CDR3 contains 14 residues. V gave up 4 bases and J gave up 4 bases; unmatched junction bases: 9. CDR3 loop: CSVVGRPGGETQYF. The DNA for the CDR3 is TGCAGCGTTGTTGGACGACCGGGAGGAGAGACCCAGTACTTC.

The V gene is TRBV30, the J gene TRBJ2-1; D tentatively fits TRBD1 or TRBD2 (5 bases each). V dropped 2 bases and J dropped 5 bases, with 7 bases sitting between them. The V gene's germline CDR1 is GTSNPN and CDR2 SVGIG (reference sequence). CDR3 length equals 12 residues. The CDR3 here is CAWSLGDNEQFF. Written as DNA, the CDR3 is TGTGCCTGGAGTCTGGGGGACAATGAGCAGTTCTTC.

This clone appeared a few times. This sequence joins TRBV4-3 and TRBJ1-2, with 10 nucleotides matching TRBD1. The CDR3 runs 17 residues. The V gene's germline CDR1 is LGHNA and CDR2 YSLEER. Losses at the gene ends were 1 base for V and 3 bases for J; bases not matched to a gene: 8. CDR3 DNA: TGCGCCAGCAGCCAAGGTTTGGGACAGGGGACATACTATGGCTACACCTTC. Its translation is CASSQGLGQGTYYGYTF.

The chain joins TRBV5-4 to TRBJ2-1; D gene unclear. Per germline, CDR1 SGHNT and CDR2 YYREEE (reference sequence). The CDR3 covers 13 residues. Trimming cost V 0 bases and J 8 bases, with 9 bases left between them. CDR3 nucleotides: TGTGCCAGCAGCTTGGGGCCAAGCGATGAGCAGTTCTTC. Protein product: CASSLGPSDEQFF.

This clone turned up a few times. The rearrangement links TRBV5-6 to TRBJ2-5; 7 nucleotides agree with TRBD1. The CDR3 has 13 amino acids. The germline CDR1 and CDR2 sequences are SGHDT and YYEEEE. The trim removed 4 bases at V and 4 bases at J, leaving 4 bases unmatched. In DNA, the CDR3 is TGTGCCAGCAGCCCGACAGGGCTAGAGACCCAGTACTTC. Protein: CASSPTGLETQYF.